The sequence of this TCR beta chain was determined in a study of human thymus T cells (dated by TCRdb to between 2020 and 2021). Context from the whole study: The study described the TCR alpha and beta repertoires in fewer than 10 infant thymus samples and a few matching peripheral blood samples. The infant donors were about 6 to 244 days old, and the cohort included roughly six males and two females. General conclusions and limits of the study: On average, thymus samples yielded around 850,000 unique TCRB clonotypes, whereas blood samples yielded 65,000 to 100,000. According to the related research, thymic TCR repertoires were highly overlapping among unrelated individuals. Usage of V and J gene segments appeared to be biased in both the thymic and the peripheral blood repertoires.

The thymus tissue came from surgical resects taken out during corrective cardiac surgery. The donors were immunologically healthy infants in Finland who had open corrective cardiac surgery for congenital heart defects. Thymocytes were released mechanically from tissue and stored at -70 °C as pellets of about 9.5-32 million cells. A QIAsymphony instrument was used to extract genomic DNA from the frozen cell pellets. Using the immunoSEQ multiplex PCR assay, the TCRB and TCRAD loci were amplified from a standardized quantity of quality-controlled genomic DNA. Amplicons spanned the V(D)J region at a length sufficient to cover the CDR3 and identify V and J genes. The commercial immunoSEQ service was used to sequence amplicons on an Illumina platform. The paper's processing steps were these. Primer bias and sequencing errors were corrected using previously described methods, and TCRAD and TCRB definitions followed the IMGT database. immunoSEQ Analyzer 3.0 and VDJTools were used for repertoire analysis, which covered basic statistics, V/J segment usage, diversity estimates, rarefaction and pairwise overlap. To estimate diversity, the Chao1, ChaoE, Efron-Thisted, Shannon and inverse Simpson indices were applied, and diversity was also estimated on datasets down-sampled to the smallest sample. Repertoire overlap was determined by strict matching of CDR3 nucleotide sequence, V gene and J gene, and Jaccard-based multidimensional scaling clustering was applied. The clones in this table, taken by TCRdb from immuneACCESS, are in-frame only. Not every clone is retained; where verified, under half of the shortfall comes from an unresolved V gene, and the cause of the rest is unknown. D and trimming come from the DNA, and the V and J calls and clone size come from that table. This sample comprises about 78,000 clones, just over 95% of them detected only once. The top ten clones comprise 0.031% of the sample.

To note about this clone: The antigen it binds to is not known. The record has no base qualities; no much larger clone is one base away.

Input material: thymus tissue. The receptor was isolated from a boy under two years old with a congenital heart defect but otherwise immunologically healthy.

The bases are TGTGCCAGCAGCTTTTCGTGGTCGGCGGTACGGATCACTGAAGCTTTCTTT. It is translated as CASSFSWSAVRITEAFF. The chain was built from TRBV7-2 and TRBJ1-1; the D gene lacks a confident call. In the germline V gene, CDR1 corresponds to SGHTA and CDR2 to FQGNSA. Reading from cysteine to phenylalanine, the CDR3 counts 17 amino acids. Only the CDR3 portion is preserved as DNA: 51 bases, with reading frame beginning at the first base. V loses 3 bases of germline sequence and J loses 4 bases, and the interval between the two ends is 21 bases.